This T cell receptor (beta chain) was sequenced during a study of read filtering for tumor transcriptome and immune sequencing. The wider study: 8 patients were R-ISS I, some 15 were R-ISS II, roughly seven were R-ISS III. General study findings and limits: About four fifths of IR-seq clonotypes had a single read, yet these held roughly 3.7% of reads.

This CDR3 comprises 18 residues. V lost 6 bases and J lost 3; bases outside the gene matches: 14. The V gene's germline CDR1 is SGHRS and CDR2 YFSETQ. Molecular barcoded adaptors covering alpha/delta and beta/gamma chains were used on roughly 400 ng RNA. A single record per CDR3 protein comes from TCRdb applying MiXCR to the reads. The data show about 63,000 distinct CDR3 sequences, approximately 15% seen once. This clonotype was seen at least ten times. What it binds is not known. The sequencing sample was made of a population of CD138-negative cells sorted from bone marrow. This receptor was obtained from a donor at least 40 years old with multiple myeloma. The rearrangement uses TRBV5-1 and TRBJ2-6; 8 positions agree with TRBD1. The CDR3 region has the DNA TGCGCCAGCACCGACGGGGCAGGGGGCCCTATTGGGGCCAACGTCCTGACTTTC. Encoded protein: CASTDGAGGPIGANVLTF.